This T cell receptor (beta chain) was observed in a study of T-cell memory formation after mild COVID-19. This clonotype has more than one count but fewer than ten. The antigen remains unidentified. The CDR3 is made up of 20 amino acids. The V gene lost 5 bases and the J gene lost 0 bases, with 28 bases spanning the gap. Germline CDR1 and CDR2: SGHNT and YENEEA. 5'RACE, which relied on constant-segment primers, yielded TCR alpha and TCR beta cDNA libraries carrying sample barcodes and UMIs. TCRdb fed the 5' RACE reads into MiXCR, producing one record per CDR3 protein. This sample carries about 420,000 distinct CDR3 sequences, 20% to 30% of them seen once, and the ten largest clones take around 13%. Study results and caveats: Some clones that responded turned up in pre-infection memory, which suggests that cross-reactive memory joined in.

This sequence was found in an adult woman who had mild COVID-19 (a few samples of this study predate the infection). Cell type and time point are not known. V gene TRBV11-3 combines with J gene TRBJ1-1; possibly TRBD1 for D (5 bases). Specimen: PBMCs or a T cell subset sorted from them (not recorded which). CDR3 residues: CASSPQGRQPDIPMNTEAFF. The CDR3 DNA reads TGTGCCAGCAGCCCGCAAGGCCGGCAACCGGACATTCCTATGAACACTGAAGCTTTCTTT.